Below are 18 T cell receptor beta chains sequenced from a single sample in a study of cytomegalovirus exposure and HLA in healthy donors. Vbeta (60) and Jbeta (13) primers were used in the PCR. The protocol was immunoSEQ multiplex PCR, while the TCRdb copy is restricted to in-frame clones and leaves out a portion. The ten most abundant clones cover around 0.6% of a sample with approximately 100,000 clones. The sequenced sample consisted of PBMCs. These receptors were collected from a man aged 50 to 60 in good health and CMV-seronegative.

This chain links TRBV18 with TRBJ2-7; 8 bases align to TRBD1. J was trimmed by 6 bases and V by 6 bases; bases with no gene match: 10. CDR1 KGHSH and CDR2 LQKENI come from the germline V gene. This CDR3 contains 14 residues. CDR3: CASSRETGDGEQYF. The CDR3 DNA sequence: TGTGCCAGCTCTCGCGAGACAGGGGACGGCGAGCAGTACTTC.

Notes on this clone: One junction end disagrees with the germline gene, perhaps due to a read error. The CDR3 nucleotides are TGTGCTAGCAGCTTTGACGGTAGCGGGGGGTGCTCCTACAATGAGCAGTTCTTC. As protein: CASSFDGSGGCSYNEQFF. The gene calls are TRBV7-7 and TRBJ2-1, with 10 bases that match TRBD2. There are 18 residues in the CDR3. The germline gives CDR1 SSHAT, CDR2 FNYEAQ (reference sequence).

The chain uses TRBV7-2 and TRBJ2-7, with TRBD1 matching 7 bases. The CDR3 totals 13 residues. The germline CDR1 and CDR2 sequences are SGHTA and FQGNSA. J lost 3 bases, V lost 3 bases, and 2 bases had no gene match. The CDR3 coding sequence is TGTGCCAGCAGCTTCAACAGGGGCTACGAGCAGTACTTC. Translating it yields CASSFNRGYEQYF. The full variable domain, completed using reference TRBV7-2 and TRBJ2-7, is GAGVSQSPSNKVTEKGKDVELRCDPISGHTALYWYRQSLGQGLEFLIYFQGNSAPDKSGLPSDRFSAERTGGSVSTLTIQRTQQEDSAVYLCASSFNRGYEQYFGPGTRLTVT.

V usage is TRBV29-1 and J usage is TRBJ2-5, with 10 bases that match TRBD1. Germline V gives CDR1 SQVTM, CDR2 ANQGSEA. This CDR3 comprises 15 residues. The V and J ends lost 3 bases and 5 bases, in that order; junction bases with no gene match: 9. CDR3: CSVETTGGALETQYF. The CDR3 DNA sequence: TGCAGCGTTGAGACGACAGGGGGCGCTCTGGAGACCCAGTACTTC.

The V gene is TRBV5-1, the J gene TRBJ1-1; TRBD1 matches 7 bases. V lost 4 bases to trimming and J lost 3 bases; unmatched junction nucleotides: 6. The length of the CDR3 is 14 residues. Looked up from germline, CDR1 is SGHRS and CDR2 is YFSETQ. The CDR3 DNA follows: TGCGCCAGCAGCGAGACAGGGCGTGACACTGAAGCTTTCTTT. Amino acids: CASSETGRDTEAFF.

The CDR3: CASSLGTGAYNEQFF. CDR3 coding DNA: TGTGCCAGCAGCTTGGGGACAGGGGCCTACAATGAGCAGTTCTTC. V gene TRBV5-6 combines with J gene TRBJ2-1; 9 bases line up with TRBD1. After removal of 0 bases from V and 2 bases from J, the junction contained 0 bases not matched to a gene. This CDR3 spans 15 amino acids. Germline V gene data show CDR1 as SGHDT and CDR2 as YYEEEE.

The chain links TRBV19 to TRBJ2-2, with TRBD1 identical over 10 bases. This CDR3 spans 15 amino acids. V was clipped by 7 bases and J by 2 bases; unmatched bases: 4. Germline V lookup: CDR1 LNHDA, CDR2 SQIVND (reference sequence). CDR3 residues: CASTDRGPNTGELFF. The DNA of the CDR3 is TGTGCCAGTACCGACAGGGGGCCTAACACCGGGGAGCTGTTTTTT.

This rearrangement joins TRBV20-1 to TRBJ1-2; no definite D call. V was pared by 1 base and J by 7 bases, with 7 bases between. This CDR3 comprises 11 residues. Germline CDR1 is DFQATT and CDR2 is SNEGSKA (reference sequence). CDR3 residues: CSARAPVGYTF. CDR3 DNA: TGCAGTGCTAGAGCCCCTGTTGGCTACACCTTC.

The gene calls are TRBV7-2 and TRBJ2-7; 9 nucleotides match TRBD2. The CDR3 spans 15 residues. Germline CDR1 is SGHTA and CDR2 is FQGNSA. V lost 1 base, J lost 2 bases, and 3 bases stayed unmatched. The CDR3 DNA is TGTGCCAGCAGCTTAGGGGCGGGAGGGCCCTACGAGCAGTACTTC. Amino acids: CASSLGAGGPYEQYF.

The V call is TRBV7-2, the J call TRBJ2-5; D is perhaps TRBD2 (6 bases). Trimming cost V 4 bases and J 5 bases, with 11 bases left between them. Per germline, CDR1 SGHTA and CDR2 FQGNSA. This CDR3 comprises 13 residues. Here the CDR3 DNA reads TGTGCCAGCAGCTCCGGAGGGAGTGAGACCCAGTACTTC. This translates into CASSSGGSETQYF.

This chain joins TRBV4-3 and TRBJ2-1, with D perhaps TRBD2 (7 bases). Between the trimmed V and J ends, which lost 5 bases and 0 bases, there was a span of 11 bases. The CDR3 sequence is 15 residues long. Germline V gene sequence: CDR1 LGHNA, CDR2 YSLEER. The CDR3 nucleotides read TGCGCCAGCAGCGGGGGGGCTTACTCCTACAATGAGCAGTTCTTC. Translating gives CASSGGAYSYNEQFF.

The gene calls are TRBV18 and TRBJ1-1; perhaps TRBD1 as D (5 bases). This CDR3 contains 14 residues. Germline V CDR1 and CDR2: KGHSH, LQKENI. V gave up 2 bases and J gave up 10 bases, with 17 bases separating them. In DNA form, the CDR3 reads TGTGCCAGCTCACCATCAGGGTTAGTAGAGAGAGCTTTCTTT. Protein: CASSPSGLVERAFF.

The gene calls are TRBV5-4 and TRBJ1-1; a weak D match, TRBD1 (6 bases). The CDR3 sequence is 15 residues long. Trimming pared 5 bases from V and 3 bases from J, leaving 17 bases between. CDR1 and CDR2 (germline): SGHNT, YYREEE (reference sequence). In DNA, the CDR3 is TGTGCCAGCAGTCCAGGGGTTCGGGGAGACACTGAAGCTTTCTTT. As protein: CASSPGVRGDTEAFF.

This chain connects TRBV19 to TRBJ2-1; 9 nucleotides agree with TRBD1. Germline V CDR1 and CDR2: LNHDA, SQIVND (reference sequence). The V segment lost 0 bases and the J segment 6 bases; nucleotides outside the gene matches: 18. The CDR3 extends over 20 amino acids. The CDR3: CASSIDGFFGLWGQGNEQFF. In DNA, the CDR3 is TGTGCCAGTAGTATAGATGGGTTTTTCGGTTTATGGGGACAGGGCAATGAGCAGTTCTTC. Based on the CDR3 plus reference TRBV19 and TRBJ2-1, the full variable domain is DGGITQSPKYLFRKEGQNVTLSCEQNLNHDAMYWYRQDPGQGLRLIYYSQIVNDFQKGDIAEGYSVSREKKESFPLTVTSAQKNPTAFYLCASSIDGFFGLWGQGNEQFFGPGTRLTVL.

This sequence joins TRBV5-4 and TRBJ1-2; a weak D match, TRBD1 (5 bases). Germline CDR1 reads SGHNT; CDR2 reads YYREEE (reference sequence). V gave up 6 bases and J gave up 2 bases, with 17 bases separating them. The CDR3 extends over 15 amino acids. In DNA, the CDR3 is TGTGCCAGCACGCCCGACAGACGGCTAAACTATGGCTACACCTTC. Encoded protein: CASTPDRRLNYGYTF.

V and J are TRBV5-6 and TRBJ2-1; D gene ambiguous. CDR3 size: 15 residues. V was clipped by 0 bases and J by 3 bases, with 10 bases between them. CDR1 SGHDT and CDR2 YYEEEE come from the germline V gene. The CDR3 spells CASSLEHLGYNEQFF. CDR3 sequence (DNA): TGTGCCAGCAGCTTGGAGCACCTTGGCTACAATGAGCAGTTCTTC.

This chain links TRBV18 with TRBJ1-1, with TRBD1 matching over 10 bases. Trimming at V came to 3 bases and at J to 6 bases, leaving 7 bases not matched to a gene. In germline, CDR1 is KGHSH, CDR2 LQKENI. This CDR3 has 15 residues. CDR3 in DNA: TGTGCCAGCTCACCGTTGGGGACAGGGGAATCTGAAGCTTTCTTT. As protein: CASSPLGTGESEAFF.

The chain is built from TRBV5-4 and TRBJ1-2; D unclear. V was trimmed by 5 bases and J by 4 bases, leaving 9 bases between them. CDR3 length: 12 residues. Germline CDR1 SGHNT, CDR2 YYREEE (reference sequence). CDR3 amino acids: CASRVYGYGYTF. The CDR3 coding sequence is TGTGCCAGCAGGGTCTATGGCTATGGCTACACCTTC.